The subject of this entry is one T cell receptor beta chain. Sequencing used immunoSEQ multiplex PCR; TCRdb keeps in-frame clones, though not all of them. The profile shows over 50,000 clones, approximately 81% of them singletons. Germline V gene lookup returns CDR1 LGHNA and CDR2 YSLEER. The V and J ends lost 2 bases and 8 bases respectively, with 12 bases between them. The CDR3 loop spans 14 amino acids. The sample comes from a study of PD-1 blockade in classical Hodgkin lymphoma. Each of the patients experienced relapse following autologous stem cell transplantation, and their brentuximab vedotin exposure differed. Patients' outcomes at their best amounted to complete response, partial response or progressive disease.

The TCR was taken from a human donor with classical Hodgkin lymphoma. This chain connects TRBV4-3 to TRBJ2-2; D gene ambiguous. The input for sequencing was peripheral blood mononuclear cells (PBMCs), taken at baseline. This chain's CDR3 is CASSQRNFPGELFF. DNA for the CDR3: TGCGCCAGCAGCCAAAGAAACTTCCCGGGGGAGCTGTTTTTT.